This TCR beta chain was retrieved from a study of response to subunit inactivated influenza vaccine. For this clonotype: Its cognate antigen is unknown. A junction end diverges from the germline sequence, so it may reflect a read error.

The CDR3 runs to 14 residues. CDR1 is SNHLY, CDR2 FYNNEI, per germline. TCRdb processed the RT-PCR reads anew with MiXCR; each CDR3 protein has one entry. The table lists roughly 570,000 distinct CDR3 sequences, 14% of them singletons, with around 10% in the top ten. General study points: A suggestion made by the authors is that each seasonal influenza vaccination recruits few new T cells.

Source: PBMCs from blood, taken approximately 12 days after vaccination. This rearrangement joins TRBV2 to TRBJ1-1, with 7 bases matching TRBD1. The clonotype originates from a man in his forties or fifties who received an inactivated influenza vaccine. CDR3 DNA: TGTGCCAGCAGTGAAGTGACAGGGAACTCTGAAGCTTTCTTT. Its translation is CASSEVTGNSEAFF.